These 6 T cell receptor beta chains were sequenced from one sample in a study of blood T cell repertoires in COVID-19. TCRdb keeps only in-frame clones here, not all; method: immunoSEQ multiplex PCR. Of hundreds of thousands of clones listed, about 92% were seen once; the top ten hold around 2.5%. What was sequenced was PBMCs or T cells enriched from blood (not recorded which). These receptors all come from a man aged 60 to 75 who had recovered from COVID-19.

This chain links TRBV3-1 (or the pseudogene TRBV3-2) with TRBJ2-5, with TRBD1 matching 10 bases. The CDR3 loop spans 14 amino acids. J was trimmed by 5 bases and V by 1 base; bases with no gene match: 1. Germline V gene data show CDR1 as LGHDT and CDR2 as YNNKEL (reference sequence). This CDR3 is CASSQVTGGETQYF. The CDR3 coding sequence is TGTGCCAGCAGCCAAGTGACAGGGGGCGAGACCCAGTACTTC.

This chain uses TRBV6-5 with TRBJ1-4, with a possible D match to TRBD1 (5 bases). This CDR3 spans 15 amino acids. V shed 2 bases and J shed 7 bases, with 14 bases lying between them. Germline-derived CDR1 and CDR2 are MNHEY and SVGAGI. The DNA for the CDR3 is TGTGCCAGCAGTTACAAAGGCAGGGTTTTTGAAAAACTGTTTTTT. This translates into CASSYKGRVFEKLFF.

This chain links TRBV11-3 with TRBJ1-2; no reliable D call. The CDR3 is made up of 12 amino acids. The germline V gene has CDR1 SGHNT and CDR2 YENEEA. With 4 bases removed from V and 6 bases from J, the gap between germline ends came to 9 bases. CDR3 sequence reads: CASSSRGDGYTF. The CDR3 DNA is TGTGCCAGCAGCTCCCGAGGAGATGGCTACACCTTC.

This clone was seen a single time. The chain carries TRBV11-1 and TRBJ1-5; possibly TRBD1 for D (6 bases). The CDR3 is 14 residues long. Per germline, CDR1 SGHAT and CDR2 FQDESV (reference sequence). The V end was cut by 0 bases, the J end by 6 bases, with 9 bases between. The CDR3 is CASSLAGGRQPQHF. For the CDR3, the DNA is TGTGCCAGCAGCTTAGCGGGGGGGCGTCAGCCCCAGCATTTT.

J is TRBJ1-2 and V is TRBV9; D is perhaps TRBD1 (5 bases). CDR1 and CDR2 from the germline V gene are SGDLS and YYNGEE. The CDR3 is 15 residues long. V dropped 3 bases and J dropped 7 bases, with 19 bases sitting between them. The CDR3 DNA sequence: TGTGCCAGCAGCGCAACAGGCCTCCGGGTGGGTGGCTACACCTTC. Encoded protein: CASSATGLRVGGYTF.

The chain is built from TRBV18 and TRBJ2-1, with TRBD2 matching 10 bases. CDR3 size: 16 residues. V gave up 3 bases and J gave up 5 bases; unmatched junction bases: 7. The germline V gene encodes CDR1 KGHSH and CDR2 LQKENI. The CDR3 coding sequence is TGTGCCAGCTCACCGTTGCCTAGCGGGAGTCACAATGAGCAGTTCTTC. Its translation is CASSPLPSGSHNEQFF. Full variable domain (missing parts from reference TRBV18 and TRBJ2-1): NAGVMQNPRHLVRRRGQEARLRCSPMKGHSHVYWYRQLPEEGLKFMVYLQKENIIDESGMPKERFSAEFPKEGPSILRIQQVVRGDSAAYFCASSPLPSGSHNEQFFGPGTRLTVL.